This T cell receptor (beta chain) was captured in a study of a mutant IDH1 vaccine in newly diagnosed glioma. The wider study: Administration of eight vaccinations to patients took place in weeks 1, 3, 5, 7, 11, 15, 19, 23. Radiotherapy alone preceded vaccination by 4-6 weeks; alternatively, vaccination started with temozolomide cycles. Before enrollment, patients got radiotherapy alone, temozolomide alone, or mostly the combination. Study-wide results and caveats: 80% to 95% of patients showed vaccine-induced immune responses across multiple MHC alleles.

This CDR3 region has 15 residues. Germline V lookup: CDR1 SEHNR, CDR2 FQNEAQ (reference sequence). V lost 2 bases and J lost 5, with 15 bases in between. Regarding time point: week 5, during vaccination. A 20-mer mutant IDH1 peptide at 300 ug was injected subcutaneously with topical imiquimod. On this clone: The antigen is unknown.

Some clones are missing from TCRdb's copy, which holds only in-frame ones; the method was immunoSEQ multiplex PCR. The repertoire includes roughly 50,000 clones, around 80% of them detected once, and 1.8% sits in the top ten. The sample was PBMCs, taken from a glioma patient whose treatment included an IDH1 peptide vaccine. This TCR was sampled from a woman between 35 and 50 years old with glioma. This sequence joins TRBV7-9 and TRBJ1-1; the D gene is possibly TRBD1 (5 bases). For the CDR3, the DNA is TGTGCCAGCAGCTTAAGGGACCTTCGCAGTACTGAAGCTTTCTTT. This sequence encodes CASSLRDLRSTEAFF.